This T cell receptor (beta chain) was identified during a study of blood T cell repertoires in COVID-19. Study summary: PBMCs, B-cell-depleted T cells, or T cells provided the cDNA or gDNA that made up the material.

Between the trimmed V and J ends, which lost 6 bases and 6 bases, there was a span of 18 bases. This CDR3 spans 14 amino acids. CDR1 KGHSH and CDR2 LQKENI come from the germline V gene. In its sample, this clone was seen once. The authors' processing: It was from reference gene primer amplification that nucleated cell counts were estimated. Generated by immunoSEQ multiplex PCR, the TCRdb table keeps only in-frame clones and is missing some. That table supplies the V and J calls and clone size; D and trimming were determined from the DNA. In the table there are roughly 220,000 clones, around 84% of which are singletons.

The source is a man aged 25 to 40 with active or convalescent COVID-19. The V and J genes are TRBV18 and TRBJ2-7; TRBD1 might be the D (5 bases). The sample taken for sequencing was peripheral blood. CDR3 loop: CASSPNRQRGEQYF. DNA for the CDR3: TGTGCCAGCTCGCCGAATCGACAGAGAGGCGAGCAGTACTTC. Complete variable domain (other parts from reference TRBV18 and TRBJ2-7): NAGVMQNPRHLVRRRGQEARLRCSPMKGHSHVYWYRQLPEEGLKFMVYLQKENIIDESGMPKERFSAEFPKEGPSILRIQQVVRGDSAAYFCASSPNRQRGEQYFGPGTRLTVT.